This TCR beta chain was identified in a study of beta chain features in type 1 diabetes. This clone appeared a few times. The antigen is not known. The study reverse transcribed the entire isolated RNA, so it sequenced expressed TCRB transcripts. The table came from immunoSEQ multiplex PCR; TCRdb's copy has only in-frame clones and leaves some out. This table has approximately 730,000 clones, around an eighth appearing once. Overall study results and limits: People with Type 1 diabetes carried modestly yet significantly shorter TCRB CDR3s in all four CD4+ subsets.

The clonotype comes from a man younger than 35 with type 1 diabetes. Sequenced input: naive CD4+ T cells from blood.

The CDR3 spells CASFTLTGAAYGYTF. The CDR3 DNA is TGTGCCAGCTTCACCTTAACAGGGGCCGCTTATGGCTACACCTTC. V usage is TRBV27 and J usage is TRBJ1-2, with 7 bases lining up with TRBD1. The V gene end was trimmed by 8 bases and the J gene end by 5 bases; junction bases not matched to a gene: 14. This CDR3 spans 15 amino acids. The germline gives CDR1 MNHEY, CDR2 SMNVEV (reference sequence).